Below are 3 T cell receptor beta chains sequenced from a single sample in a study of tumor T cells in aggressive B-cell lymphoma. Assay: immunoSEQ multiplex PCR; the TCRdb copy retains only in-frame clones and omits some. The sample lists 4,000 to 6,000 clones, around 94% occurring once. Material: tumor tissue. The receptor set was obtained from an adult with diffuse large B cell lymphoma.

This chain connects TRBV27 to TRBJ2-1, with D possibly matching TRBD2 (6 bases). CDR1 and CDR2 (germline): MNHEY, SMNVEV (reference sequence). V lost 3 bases and J 10 bases, leaving 10 bases between the germline ends. CDR3 length: 12 residues. This chain's CDR3 is CASSFPGSEQFF. The DNA of the CDR3 is TGTGCCAGCAGTTTCCCCGGGAGCGAGCAGTTCTTC.

This clone appeared a single time. The chain couples TRBV15 to TRBJ2-2; maybe TRBD2 (6 bases). Germline assignment: CDR1 LNHNV and CDR2 YYDKDF (reference sequence). CDR3 length equals 14 residues. Trimming shortened V by 8 bases and J by 0 bases, and 10 bases separated the two germline ends. CDR3 in amino acids: CATRGTSNTGELFF. The CDR3 DNA sequence: TGTGCCACCCGCGGGACTTCGAACACCGGGGAGCTGTTTTTT.

The chain uses TRBV29-1 and TRBJ2-1; D is perhaps TRBD2 (5 bases). The CDR3 is 13 amino acids. Trimming cost V 1 base and J 3 bases, with 7 bases left between them. CDR1 is SQVTM and CDR2 is ANQGSEA in the germline V gene. CDR3 amino acids: CSVEGLNYNEQFF. In nucleotides, the CDR3 is TGCAGCGTTGAAGGACTAAACTACAATGAGCAGTTCTTC.